These T cell receptor beta chains were read from a single sample in a study of blood T cell repertoires in COVID-19. The table came from immunoSEQ multiplex PCR; TCRdb's copy has only in-frame clones and leaves some out. The data contain about 220,000 clones, nearly 90% of them seen just once; the ten biggest clones take up more than 13%. The sample comprised PBMCs or T cells enriched from blood (not recorded which). Receptors were obtained from a man aged 30 to 45 who had been exposed to COVID-19. The CDR3 runs from the conserved cysteine through the conserved F or W. D genes are given only for firm matches. The size field is filled for only some rows; it gives once, few, many or a size class.

size,length,J,D,V,CDR3,DNA
few,12,TRBJ1-1,.,TRBV30,CAWRREGLEAFF,TGTGCCTGGAGAAGGGAGGGTCTTGAAGCTTTCTTT
.,14,TRBJ2-7,.,TRBV5-1,CASSLEQGLYEQYF,TGCGCCAGCAGCTTGGAGCAGGGATTATACGAGCAGTACTTC
.,14,TRBJ1-2,.,TRBV27,CASSLVGGNYGYTF,TGTGCCAGCAGTTTAGTGGGGGGTAACTATGGCTACACCTTC
.,14,TRBJ2-7,TRBD1,TRBV7-2,CASSNNRGVDEQYF,TGTGCCAGCAGCAACAACAGGGGGGTCGACGAGCAGTACTTC
.,13,TRBJ1-5,.,TRBV2,CASREMGNQPQHF,TGTGCCAGCAGGGAGATGGGCAATCAGCCCCAGCATTTT
.,15,TRBJ2-7,.,TRBV7-9,CASSSGYPRGHEQYF,TGTGCCAGCAGCTCTGGGTACCCTCGAGGCCACGAGCAGTACTTC
.,13,TRBJ2-7,.,TRBV5-1,CASSRDTAYEQYF,TGCGCCAGCAGCCGGGACACAGCCTACGAGCAGTACTTC
.,13,TRBJ1-2,TRBD1,TRBV12-3/TRBV12-4,CASSLAVGQHNSF,TGTGCCAGCAGTTTAGCGGTGGGACAGCACAACTCCTTC
few,14,TRBJ1-2,.,TRBV5-6,CASSLHRVDYGYTF,TGTGCCAGCAGCTTGCACAGGGTAGACTATGGCTACACCTTC
.,15,TRBJ2-2,TRBD1,TRBV11-2,CASPRDRVGTGELFF,TGTGCCAGCCCCAGGGACAGGGTGGGGACCGGGGAGCTGTTTTTT
.,14,TRBJ2-7,.,TRBV7-9,CASSLLGRMYEQYF,TGTGCCAGCAGCTTATTGGGCAGGATGTACGAGCAGTACTTC
.,14,TRBJ2-2,.,TRBV19,CASRRTEDTGELFF,TGTGCCAGTAGGAGGACAGAAGACACCGGGGAGCTGTTTTTT
.,13,TRBJ1-2,.,TRBV29-1,CSVEGGSGYGYTF,TGCAGCGTTGAGGGGGGATCGGGCTATGGCTACACCTTC
.,16,TRBJ1-6,TRBD1,TRBV6-6,CASSTGASRGNSPLHF,TGTGCCAGCAGTACAGGGGCCTCCAGGGGCAATTCACCCCTCCACTTT
.,14,TRBJ1-1,.,TRBV15,CATKTALTDTEAFF,TGTGCCACCAAGACAGCCTTAACGGACACTGAAGCTTTCTTT
.,14,TRBJ1-2,.,TRBV7-9,CASSGVTANYGYTF,TGTGCCAGCAGCGGAGTGACAGCTAACTATGGCTACACCTTC
.,17,TRBJ2-5,TRBD1,TRBV9,CASSVGLRRPGGETQYF,TGTGCCAGCAGCGTAGGGCTTAGACGGCCAGGGGGAGAGACCCAGTACTTC
.,18,TRBJ2-3,TRBD2,TRBV10-3,CAISESSIAGKTTDTQYF,TGTGCCATCAGTGAGTCGAGTATAGCGGGGAAGACCACAGATACGCAGTATTTT
.,13,TRBJ2-7,TRBD2,TRBV2,CASPGGAVGEQYF,TGTGCCAGTCCCGGGGGGGCCGTAGGCGAGCAGTACTTC
.,15,TRBJ1-4,TRBD1,TRBV30,CAWTWRGTGNEKLFF,TGTGCCTGGACCTGGAGGGGGACAGGAAATGAAAAACTGTTTTTT
.,13,TRBJ1-6,TRBD1,TRBV10-3,CASRDRDGSPLHF,TGTGCCAGCAGGGACAGGGATGGATCACCCCTCCACTTT
.,13,TRBJ1-1,.,TRBV6-5,CASNSQGVTEAFF,TGTGCCAGCAACTCACAGGGCGTCACTGAAGCTTTCTTT
once,17,TRBJ2-1,.,TRBV5-1,CASSLALSGGNYNEQFF,TGCGCCAGCAGCTTGGCCCTATCCGGGGGAAACTACAATGAGCAGTTCTTC
.,15,TRBJ1-6,.,TRBV19,CASSIGVRGDSPLHF,TGTGCCAGTAGTATAGGAGTTCGGGGTGATTCACCCCTCCACTTT
.,16,TRBJ2-6,.,TRBV2,CASRNTLPSGANVLTF,TGTGCCAGCAGAAACACCCTCCCCTCTGGGGCCAACGTCCTGACTTTC
.,17,TRBJ1-4,TRBD1,TRBV7-9,CASSLRRDSGTNEKLFF,TGTGCCAGCAGCTTACGGCGGGACAGTGGAACTAATGAAAAACTGTTTTTT
.,17,TRBJ2-1,TRBD1,TRBV6-6,CASSRLPDRVDRWEQFF,TGTGCCAGCAGTCGACTACCCGACAGGGTAGATCGCTGGGAGCAGTTCTTC
.,15,TRBJ2-5,TRBD2,TRBV4-1,CASSLTSGEQETQYF,TGCGCCAGCAGTCTGACTAGCGGGGAACAAGAGACCCAGTACTTC
once,12,TRBJ2-1,TRBD2,TRBV2,CASRALGEGRFF,TGTGCCAGCAGGGCACTAGGGGAGGGGCGGTTCTTC